One T cell receptor beta chain is described in this entry. The clone's antigen remains unknown. Base qualities are not provided; no much larger clone lies one nucleotide away. The data were obtained in a study of T cell responses to AZD1222 COVID-19 vaccine (dated by TCRdb to the early 2020s). About the study as a whole: Because spike-specific TCR depth and breadth did not differ between the two schedules, AZD1222 recipients who got a second dose at roughly 4 weeks were pooled with those who got a second dose at roughly 12 weeks. TCR sequencing was performed for fewer than 250 trial participants, of whom about 200 were given two doses of AZD1222 and some 25 were given two doses of MenACWY control vaccine. Enrollment into the trials was organized by age into subgroups of 18-55, 56-69 and 70-plus years, and those subgroups contained approximately 160, 26 and 62 TCR-sequenced participants, respectively.

General conclusions and limits of the study: CD4 TCRs associated with the vaccine covered the entire spike protein, and the dominant responses were in regions 160-218 and 743-854. Participants were mostly white British and included more females than males, and it was suggested by the authors that clonal diversity may have been underestimated. In the small 56-69-year group, the increase in depth fell short of significance, most likely because of low power. Because no day 14 peak-response samples were available, the repertoires could be characterized only after the peak T cell response. Epitopes outside the regions mutated in the B.1.351 and B.1.1.7 variants were reportedly recognized by nearly half of the unique spike-specific TCRs. Conclusions about previously exposed vaccinees were limited because only a handful of AZD1222 recipients were SARS-CoV-2 seropositive at baseline. Spike-specific TCR breadth and depth rose significantly after two AZD1222 doses compared with day 0 and with MenACWY recipients.

Taken from the germline V gene (reference sequence), the CDR1 and CDR2 loops are PRHDT and FYEKMQ. Including the terminal cysteine and phenylalanine, the CDR3 comprises 16 residues. Here the CDR3 DNA is all that survives: 48 bases in frame from base 1. Clipping removes 3 bases from V and 2 bases from J, with 4 as the unmatched junction base count. The sample's time point, from its label and the paper: baseline before first vaccination. Vaccinee samples were obtained from the UK trials COV001 and COV002, which included a single-blind randomized controlled phase 2/3 trial of AZD1222 (ChAdOx1 nCoV-19) in healthy adults. Trial participant PBMC samples were collected at day 0 and day 28 after the second dose for TCRbeta chain sequencing. The CDR3 regions of human TCRbeta chains were analyzed by immunosequencing. The source study handled its data this way. TCRs in the repertoires were matched against a reference library of SARS-CoV-2-specific TCRs that had been generated with the MIRA antigen-specificity platform. Breadth was defined as the fraction of unique TCRs that were SARS-CoV-2-associated. Depth was defined as the fraction of total T cells that were SARS-CoV-2-associated. Using the MIRA data, each spike-specific TCR was mapped to the spike region that the TCR reacts to and placed in a CD4 or CD8 class. Log10-transformed breadth and depth values were compared by one-way ANOVA with Sidak's multiple comparisons tests. TCRdb obtained this table from immuneACCESS and retained in-frame rearrangements with V and J assigned. These tables miss some clones; where compared with another copy, unresolved V genes account for less than half of the shortfall, and the remainder is unexplained. V and J calls and clone size are given by that table; D and trimming were obtained from the DNA. This sample holds about 92,000 clones; approximately 88% were observed only once. Jointly, the top ten make up 5.8% of the sample.

The TCR was taken from an adult in good health. The sample here was peripheral blood, taken on day 0 of AZD1222 vaccination. The chain is assembled from TRBV13 and TRBJ2-2; TRBD2 aligns with 9 central bases. This receptor carries the CDR3 CASSFGGRANTGELFF. In nucleotide form, the sequence is TGTGCCAGCAGCTTCGGCGGGAGGGCAAACACCGGGGAGCTGTTTTTT.